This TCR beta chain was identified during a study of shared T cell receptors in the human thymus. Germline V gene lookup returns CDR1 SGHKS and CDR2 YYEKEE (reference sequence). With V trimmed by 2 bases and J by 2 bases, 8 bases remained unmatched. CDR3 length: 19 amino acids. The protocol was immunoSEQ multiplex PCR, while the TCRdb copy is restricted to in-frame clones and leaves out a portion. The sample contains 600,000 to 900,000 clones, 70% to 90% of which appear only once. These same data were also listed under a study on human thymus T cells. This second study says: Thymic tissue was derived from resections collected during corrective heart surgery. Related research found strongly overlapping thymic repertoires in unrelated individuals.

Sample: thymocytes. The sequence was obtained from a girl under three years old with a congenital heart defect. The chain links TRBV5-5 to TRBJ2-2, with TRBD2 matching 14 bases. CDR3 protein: CASSLPAGTSGGNTGELFF. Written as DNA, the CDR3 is TGTGCCAGCAGCTTACCCGCCGGGACTAGCGGGGGAAACACCGGGGAGCTGTTTTTT.